These 18 T cell receptor beta chains were sequenced from one sample in a study of blood T cell repertoires in COVID-19. Clones were sequenced by immunoSEQ multiplex PCR, and TCRdb holds only the in-frame ones, with some missing. The data hold 200,000 to 250,000 clones, with roughly 84% observed a single time. Sequenced material: peripheral blood. The receptors originated from a woman over 75 with acute or convalescent COVID-19.

The CDR3, as DNA: TGTGCCAGCAGCAAATGGGCAGGGGGCAATGAAAAACTGTTTTTT. Translation gives CASSKWAGGNEKLFF. V usage is TRBV6-6 and J usage is TRBJ1-4; TRBD1 matches 8 bases. V gave up 6 bases and J gave up 5 bases; unmatched junction bases: 8. This CDR3 region has 15 residues. From germline, CDR1 is MNHNY and CDR2 SVGAGI (reference sequence).

This clone was seen a handful of times. Other DNA sequences in this specimen translate into the identical CDR3. CDR3 protein: CASSLSTGGAGELFF. DNA for the CDR3: TGTGCCAGCAGTTTATCCACAGGGGGGGCCGGGGAGCTGTTTTTT. The V and J genes are TRBV28 and TRBJ2-2, with TRBD1 as a possible D gene (8 bases). Trimming stripped 1 base from V and 6 bases from J, with 12 bases between. The CDR3 extends over 15 amino acids. From germline, CDR1 is MDHEN and CDR2 SYDVKM.

This sequence joins TRBV29-1 and TRBJ2-7; D perhaps matches TRBD1 (6 bases). CDR3 length: 13 amino acids. Trimming left V 6 bases short and J 4 bases short, with 16 bases between. The germline CDR1 and CDR2 sequences are SQVTM and ANQGSEA. This CDR3 reads CSVSTGIGYEQYF. DNA of the CDR3: TGCAGCGTCTCGACAGGCATCGGTTACGAGCAGTACTTC.

The chain links TRBV14 to TRBJ2-5; D unresolved. V lost 2 bases to trimming and J lost 1 base, with 5 bases between them. The V gene's germline CDR1 is SGHDN and CDR2 FVKESK. The CDR3 loop spans 13 amino acids. The CDR3 DNA follows: TGTGCCAGCAGCCAAAGAGCCCAAGAGACCCAGTACTTC. Translation: CASSQRAQETQYF.

The chain links TRBV5-1 to TRBJ1-5, with D maybe TRBD1 (5 bases). Germline CDR1 SGHRS, CDR2 YFSETQ. V lost 0 bases, J lost 0 bases, and 10 bases lay in between. The CDR3 runs 16 residues. The CDR3 loop reads CASSLAAGGSNQPQHF. CDR3 sequence (DNA): TGCGCCAGCAGCTTGGCGGCGGGGGGTAGCAATCAGCCCCAGCATTTT. Drawing the rest from reference TRBV5-1 and TRBJ1-5, the complete variable domain is KAGVTQTPRYLIKTRGQQVTLSCSPISGHRSVSWYQQTPGQGLQFLFEYFSETQRNKGNFPGRFSGRQFSNSRSEMNVSTLELGDSALYLCASSLAAGGSNQPQHFGDGTRLSIL.

The chain joins TRBV2 to TRBJ2-5, with D uncertain. The CDR3 loop spans 11 amino acids. Germline CDR1 is SNHLY and CDR2 is FYNNEI. Trimming left V 7 bases short and J 1 base short, with 4 bases between. CDR3 in amino acids: CASTVQETQYF. Here the CDR3 DNA reads TGTGCCAGCACGGTCCAAGAGACCCAGTACTTC.

The chain combines TRBV5-1 with TRBJ1-3; D gene uncertain. The CDR3 consists of 14 residues. The V and J ends lost 7 bases and 7 bases respectively, with 18 bases between them. CDR1 and CDR2 from the germline V gene are SGHRS and YFSETQ. CDR3 DNA: TGCGCCAGCTGCCTCGAGGCGGAAGCGAACACCATATATTTT. It translates to CASCLEAEANTIYF.

The chain combines TRBV7-8 with TRBJ1-2; 11 nucleotides agree with TRBD1. Looked up from germline, CDR1 is SGHVS and CDR2 is FQNEAQ. V shed 1 base and J 6 bases; nucleotides not matched to a gene: 1. The CDR3 loop spans 14 amino acids. DNA of the CDR3: TGTGCCAGCAGCTTAGGGACAGGGGGCAATGGCTACACCTTC. Translation gives CASSLGTGGNGYTF.

This clone was observed a handful of times. V and J are TRBV6-5 and TRBJ1-3; possibly TRBD1 for D (5 bases). The CDR3 spans 15 residues. The germline V gene encodes CDR1 MNHEY and CDR2 SVGAGI. V was cut by 5 bases and J by 2 bases, with 13 bases left in between. The chain's CDR3 is CASSTKTRAGNTIYF. In DNA form, the CDR3 reads TGTGCCAGCAGTACCAAAACCAGGGCTGGAAACACCATATATTTT.

V is TRBV2 and J is TRBJ2-7; 8 positions match TRBD1. The CDR3 sequence is 14 residues long. V was pared by 2 bases and J by 4 bases, with 4 bases of the junction left unmatched. Germline V gene data show CDR1 as SNHLY and CDR2 as FYNNEI. This chain's CDR3 is CASSEQGAGYEQYF. The CDR3 bases are TGTGCCAGCAGTGAACAGGGGGCGGGGTACGAGCAGTACTTC.

The V and J genes are TRBV7-2 and TRBJ2-7, with a weak D call TRBD1 (5 bases). Trimming stripped 4 bases from V and 4 bases from J, with 17 bases between. The germline V gene encodes CDR1 SGHTA and CDR2 FQGNSA. There are 15 residues in the CDR3. The DNA for the CDR3 is TGTGCCAGCAGCTCTGATTCGGCAGGGCAATACGAGCAGTACTTC. The encoded protein is CASSSDSAGQYEQYF.

The V gene is TRBV6-5, the J gene TRBJ1-1; D may be TRBD1 (5 bases). Germline lookup yields CDR1 MNHEY and CDR2 SVGAGI. The CDR3 runs 14 residues. V was cut by 5 bases and J by 4 bases, with 14 bases left in between. The CDR3 nucleotides are TGTGCCAGCAGTATTAGGGTTAGGGGCACTGAAGCTTTCTTT. It specifies CASSIRVRGTEAFF.

This clone has just one count. The chain recombines TRBV28 with TRBJ1-6; D is uncertain. V dropped 4 bases and J dropped 7 bases, with 11 bases sitting between them. Germline V CDR1 and CDR2: MDHEN, SYDVKM. The CDR3 sequence is 14 residues long. The CDR3 here is CASSWPVTNSPLHF. The CDR3 DNA sequence: TGTGCCAGCAGTTGGCCTGTCACAAATTCACCCCTCCACTTT.

This clone has only one observation. The chain recombines TRBV5-6 with TRBJ2-3, with 7 positions matching TRBD2. After removal of 4 bases from V and 2 bases from J, the junction contained 10 bases not matched to a gene. The CDR3 sequence is 16 residues long. CDR1 is SGHDT, CDR2 YYEEEE, per germline. The CDR3 is CASSPLRGRATDTQYF. The CDR3 bases are TGTGCCAGCAGCCCCTTGCGGGGGAGAGCCACAGATACGCAGTATTTT.

This chain links TRBV11-2 with TRBJ1-3; possibly TRBD1 for D (6 bases). CDR3 length: 14 amino acids. Trimming pared 4 bases from V and 3 bases from J, leaving 10 bases between. Germline V CDR1 and CDR2: SGHAT, FQNNGV. CDR3 nucleotide sequence: TGTGCCAGCAGCTCGGACAGAGGTGGAAACACCATATATTTT. Protein product: CASSSDRGGNTIYF.

This chain uses TRBV7-9 with TRBJ1-1, with D unclear. Germline assignment: CDR1 SEHNR and CDR2 FQNEAQ (reference sequence). V was cut by 4 bases and J by 0 bases, with 12 bases left in between. The CDR3 runs to 15 residues. The CDR3 sequence: CASSSQRWMNTEAFF. CDR3 DNA sequence: TGTGCCAGCAGCTCCCAGAGGTGGATGAACACTGAAGCTTTCTTT.

The V gene is TRBV5-1, the J gene TRBJ1-6; 10 positions agree with TRBD1. This CDR3 contains 16 residues. The V gene end was trimmed by 2 bases and the J gene end by 7 bases; junction bases not matched to a gene: 6. Germline CDR1 is SGHRS and CDR2 is YFSETQ. In DNA, the CDR3 is TGCGCCAGCAGCTTAGACAGGGGGCGAGAGAATTCACCCCTCCACTTT. Its translation: CASSLDRGRENSPLHF.

The chain links TRBV24-1 to TRBJ2-3; 8 nucleotides line up with TRBD2. Trimming took 4 bases from V and 4 from J; bases not matched to a gene: 3. Germline assignment: CDR1 KGHDR and CDR2 SFDVKD. The CDR3 has 14 amino acids. The CDR3 region has the DNA TGTGCCACCAGTGACCCGGGGGGGGCAGATACGCAGTATTTT. Translating it yields CATSDPGGADTQYF.